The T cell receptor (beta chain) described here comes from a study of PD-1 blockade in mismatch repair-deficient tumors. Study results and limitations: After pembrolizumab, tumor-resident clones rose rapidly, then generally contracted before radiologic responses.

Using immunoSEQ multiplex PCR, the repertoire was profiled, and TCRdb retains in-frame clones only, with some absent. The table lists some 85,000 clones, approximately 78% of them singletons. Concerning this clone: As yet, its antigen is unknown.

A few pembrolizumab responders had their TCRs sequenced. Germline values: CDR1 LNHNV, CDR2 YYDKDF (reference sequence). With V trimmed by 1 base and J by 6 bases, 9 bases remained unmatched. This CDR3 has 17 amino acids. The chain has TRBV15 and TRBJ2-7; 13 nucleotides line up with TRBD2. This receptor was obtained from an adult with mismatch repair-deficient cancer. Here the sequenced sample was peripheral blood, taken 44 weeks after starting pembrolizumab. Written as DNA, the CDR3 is TGTGCCACCAGCAGAGCACTCCCGGGGACTAGCGGGACCGAGCAGTACTTC. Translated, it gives CATSRALPGTSGTEQYF.